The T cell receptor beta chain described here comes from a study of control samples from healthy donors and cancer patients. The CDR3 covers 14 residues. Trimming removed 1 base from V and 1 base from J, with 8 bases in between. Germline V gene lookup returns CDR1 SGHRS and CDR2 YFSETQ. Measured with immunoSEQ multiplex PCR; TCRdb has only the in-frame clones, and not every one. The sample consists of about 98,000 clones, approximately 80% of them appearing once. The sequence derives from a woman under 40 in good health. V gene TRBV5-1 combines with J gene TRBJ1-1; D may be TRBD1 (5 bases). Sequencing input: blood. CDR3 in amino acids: CASSLNGGNTEAFF. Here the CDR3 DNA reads TGCGCCAGCAGCTTGAATGGGGGGAACACTGAAGCTTTCTTT.